One and the same sample provided the 18 T cell receptor beta chains below, sequenced in a study of T-cell memory formation after mild COVID-19. Each CDR3 protein is one row after TCRdb ran MiXCR on the 5' RACE reads. The sample has some 250,000 distinct CDR3 sequences; roughly 17% are singletons. Sequenced: PBMCs or a T cell subset sorted from them (not recorded which). The source of these receptors is a man aged 18 to 30 who had mild COVID-19 (a few samples of this study predate the infection). Cell type and time point are not known.

The chain links TRBV15 to TRBJ1-5; no definite D call. This CDR3 has 14 residues. Germline-derived CDR1 and CDR2 are LNHNV and YYDKDF (reference sequence). Between the trimmed V and J ends, which lost 0 bases and 7 bases, there was a span of 10 bases. CDR3 sequence reads: CATSRDRLFQPQHF. In DNA, the CDR3 is TGTGCCACCAGCAGAGATCGTCTTTTCCAGCCCCAGCATTTT. Full variable domain (outside the CDR3, taken from reference TRBV15 and TRBJ1-5): DAMVIQNPRYQVTQFGKPVTLSCSQTLNHNVMYWYQQKSSQAPKLLFHYYDKDFNNEADTPDNFQSRRPNTSFCFLDIRSPGLGDTAMYLCATSRDRLFQPQHFGDGTRLSIL.

The chain recombines TRBV6-2 or TRBV6-3 with TRBJ2-5; D call uncertain. V was shortened by 6 bases and J by 4 bases, with 21 bases between the two germline ends. The CDR3 consists of 16 residues. CDR1 and CDR2 (germline): MNHEY, SVGEGT. In DNA, the CDR3 is TGTGCCAGCAGACTATGGACCCCGGGTCAGCGAGAGACCCAGTACTTC. The encoded protein is CASRLWTPGQRETQYF.

This clonotype was detected a few times. The chain joins TRBV2 to TRBJ2-5; D is ambiguous. The CDR3 is 12 amino acids. The V gene's germline CDR1 is SNHLY and CDR2 FYNNEI. V was trimmed by 8 bases and J by 5 bases, leaving 12 bases between them. This CDR3 reads CASGYVGETQYF. The CDR3 coding sequence is TGTGCCAGCGGTTACGTGGGCGAGACCCAGTACTTC.

The genes are TRBV4-1 and TRBJ2-4; 10 bases align to TRBD1. The germline V gene encodes CDR1 MGHRA and CDR2 YSYEKL. Losses at the gene ends were 3 bases for V and 9 bases for J; bases not matched to a gene: 8. The CDR3 is 15 amino acids. DNA for the CDR3: TGCGCCAGCAGCCAGCCGACAGGGGGCGCTCCCATTCAGTACTTC. It yields the protein CASSQPTGGAPIQYF.

The gene calls are TRBV4-1 and TRBJ1-1; D might be TRBD1 (6 bases). Germline CDR1 and CDR2: MGHRA and YSYEKL. V was cut by 1 base and J by 5 bases, with 17 bases left in between. The CDR3 has 16 amino acids. The CDR3 coding sequence is TGCGCCAGCAGCCAAGGACAGGCAGGGGCGCGTACTGAAGCTTTCTTT. Translation: CASSQGQAGARTEAFF.

The chain recombines TRBV7-6 with TRBJ1-1; D not certain. V was clipped by 3 bases and J by 1 base, with 15 bases between them. The CDR3 is 16 amino acids. Germline V CDR1 and CDR2: SGHVS, FNYEAQ. The CDR3 protein is CASSLKGDIQNTEAFF. CDR3 DNA sequence: TGTGCCAGCAGCTTGAAAGGTGACATACAGAACACTGAAGCTTTCTTT.

The chain has TRBV15 and TRBJ2-3; 7 positions match TRBD2. J lost 0 bases, V lost 4 bases, and 4 bases had no gene match. Germline-derived CDR1 and CDR2 are LNHNV and YYDKDF (reference sequence). The CDR3 runs 15 residues. The CDR3 loop is CATSILAESTDTQYF. In DNA, the CDR3 is TGTGCCACCAGCATTCTAGCGGAGAGCACAGATACGCAGTATTTT. The entire variable domain, with the rest obtained from reference TRBV15 and TRBJ2-3, is as follows: DAMVIQNPRYQVTQFGKPVTLSCSQTLNHNVMYWYQQKSSQAPKLLFHYYDKDFNNEADTPDNFQSRRPNTSFCFLDIRSPGLGDTAMYLCATSILAESTDTQYFGPGTRLTVL.

The V and J genes are TRBV5-1 and TRBJ2-2; D is undetermined. V lost 2 bases and J 2 bases, leaving 7 bases between the germline ends. The CDR3 is made up of 14 amino acids. From germline, CDR1 is SGHRS and CDR2 YFSETQ. As DNA, the CDR3 is TGCGCCAGCAGCTTATCAGACAACACCGGGGAGCTGTTTTTT. Protein: CASSLSDNTGELFF.

The chain employs TRBV18 and TRBJ1-1; D gene uncertain. V lost 3 bases, J lost 1 base, and 12 bases lay in between. The length of the CDR3 is 15 residues. Germline V gene data show CDR1 as KGHSH and CDR2 as LQKENI. The CDR3 nucleotides are TGTGCCAGCTCACCGGTAGCCGCCCAGAACACTGAAGCTTTCTTT. Protein product: CASSPVAAQNTEAFF.

This clonotype was picked up a small number of times. This sequence joins TRBV5-6 and TRBJ2-7; possibly TRBD1 for D (6 bases). CDR3 length: 12 amino acids. Germline V lookup: CDR1 SGHDT, CDR2 YYEEEE. Between the trimmed V and J ends, which lost 4 bases and 9 bases, there was a span of 14 bases. Written as DNA, the CDR3 is TGTGCCAGCAGCGCACAGGGCTCGCTGCAGTACGTC. It encodes CASSAQGSLQYV.

This clonotype came up many times. The J gene is TRBJ1-5, the V gene TRBV12-3 or TRBV12-4; a possible D gene is TRBD1 (6 bases). Deletions cut 5 bases from V and 7 bases from J, with 21 bases between. CDR3 length: 16 residues. DNA for the CDR3: TGTGCCAGCAGTGTCCTGGGGCAGGGGAATCAACAGCCCCAGCATTTT. Its protein is CASSVLGQGNQQPQHF.

This chain uses TRBV5-1 with TRBJ2-7; no firm D call. V was shortened by 0 bases and J by 4 bases, with 11 bases between the two germline ends. This CDR3 has 14 residues. Germline V CDR1 and CDR2: SGHRS, YFSETQ. CDR3 in amino acids: CASSLVGFNYEQYF. CDR3 DNA: TGCGCCAGCAGCTTGGTCGGGTTCAATTACGAGCAGTACTTC.

This chain links TRBV28 with TRBJ2-7; D is ambiguous. The CDR3 is 12 residues long. The germline V gene encodes CDR1 MDHEN and CDR2 SYDVKM. Trimming stripped 7 bases from V and 2 bases from J, with 9 bases between. CDR3 residues: CASIKGPYEQYF. Written as DNA, the CDR3 is TGTGCCAGCATCAAGGGCCCCTACGAGCAGTACTTC.

The CDR3: CASSQDSGPNTGELFF. CDR3 DNA: TGCGCCAGCAGCCAAGATTCAGGGCCGAACACCGGGGAGCTGTTTTTT. The V call is TRBV4-3, the J call TRBJ2-2, with D possibly matching TRBD1 (5 bases). Trimming cost V 0 bases and J 0 bases, with 8 bases left between them. Germline V gives CDR1 LGHNA, CDR2 YSLEER. This CDR3 spans 16 amino acids.

The CDR3 bases are TGCGCCAGCAGCTTCGGCGGGGGATTTAACAATGAGCAGTTCTTC. It yields the protein CASSFGGGFNNEQFF. The V gene is TRBV5-1, the J gene TRBJ2-1; 7 nucleotides match TRBD2. V was clipped by 2 bases and J by 5 bases; unmatched bases: 7. This CDR3 spans 15 amino acids. Germline CDR1 and CDR2: SGHRS and YFSETQ. The entire variable domain, with the rest obtained from reference TRBV5-1 and TRBJ2-1, is as follows: KAGVTQTPRYLIKTRGQQVTLSCSPISGHRSVSWYQQTPGQGLQFLFEYFSETQRNKGNFPGRFSGRQFSNSRSEMNVSTLELGDSALYLCASSFGGGFNNEQFFGPGTRLTVL.

The CDR3: CASSYPDLLDEQFF. As DNA, the CDR3 is TGTGCCAGCAGTTACCCGGACTTGTTGGATGAGCAGTTCTTC. The chain couples TRBV6-2 or TRBV6-3 to TRBJ2-1; possibly TRBD2 for D (5 bases). Germline CDR1 and CDR2: MNHEY and SVGEGT. Trimming removed 2 bases at V and 8 bases at J, with 13 bases between. The CDR3 is 14 residues long.

The V call is TRBV20-1, the J call TRBJ2-5; unclear D gene. Germline lookup yields CDR1 DFQATT and CDR2 SNEGSKA (reference sequence). V dropped 1 base and J dropped 3 bases, with 9 bases sitting between them. The CDR3 extends over 13 amino acids. The CDR3 nucleotides read TGCAGTGCTAGAGGGCGGATGGAAGAGACCCAGTACTTC. Protein: CSARGRMEETQYF.

This clonotype has only a few counts. The J gene is TRBJ2-1, the V gene TRBV18, with D perhaps being TRBD1 or TRBD2 (6 bases each). Germline V gene sequence: CDR1 KGHSH, CDR2 LQKENI. V shed 4 bases and J shed 14 bases, with 18 bases lying between them. There are 13 residues in the CDR3. The CDR3 loop reads CASSLESGGPKFF. The DNA for the CDR3 is TGTGCCAGCTCACTTGAAAGTGGGGGGCCGAAGTTCTTC.